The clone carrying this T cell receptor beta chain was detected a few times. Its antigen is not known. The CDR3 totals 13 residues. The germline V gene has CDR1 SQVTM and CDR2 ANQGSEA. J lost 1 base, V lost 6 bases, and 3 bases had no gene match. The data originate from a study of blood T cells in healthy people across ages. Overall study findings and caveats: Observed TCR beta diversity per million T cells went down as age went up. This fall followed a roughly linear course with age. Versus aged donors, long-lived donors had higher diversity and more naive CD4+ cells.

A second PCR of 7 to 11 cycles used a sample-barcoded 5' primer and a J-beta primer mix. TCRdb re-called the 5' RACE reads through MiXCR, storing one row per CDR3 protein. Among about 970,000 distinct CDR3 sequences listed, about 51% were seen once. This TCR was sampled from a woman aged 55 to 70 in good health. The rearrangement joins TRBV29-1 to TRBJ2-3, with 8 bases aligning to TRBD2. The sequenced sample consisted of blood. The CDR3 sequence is CSVTSGRTDTQYF. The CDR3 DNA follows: TGCAGCGTAACTAGCGGACGCACAGATACGCAGTATTTT.